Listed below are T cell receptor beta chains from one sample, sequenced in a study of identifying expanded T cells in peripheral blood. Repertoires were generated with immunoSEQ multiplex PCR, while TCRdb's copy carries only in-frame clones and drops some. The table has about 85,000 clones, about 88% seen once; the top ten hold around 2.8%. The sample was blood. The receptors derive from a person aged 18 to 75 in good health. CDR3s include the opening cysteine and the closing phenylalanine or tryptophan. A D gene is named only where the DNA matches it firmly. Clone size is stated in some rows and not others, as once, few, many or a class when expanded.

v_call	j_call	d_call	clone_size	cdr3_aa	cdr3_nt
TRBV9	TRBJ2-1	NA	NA	CASSLAGDAYNEQFF	TGTGCCAGCAGCCTAGCCGGGGACGCCTACAATGAGCAGTTCTTC
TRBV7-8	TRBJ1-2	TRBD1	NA	CASSKTGQGTSYGYTF	TGTGCCAGCAGCAAAACTGGACAGGGGACGTCTTATGGCTACACCTTC
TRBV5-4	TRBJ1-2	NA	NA	CASSPTGYGYTF	TGTGCCAGCAGCCCGACAGGCTATGGCTACACCTTC
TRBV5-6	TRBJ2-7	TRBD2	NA	CASSWGLGFHEQYF	TGTGCCAGCAGCTGGGGACTAGGGTTCCACGAGCAGTACTTC
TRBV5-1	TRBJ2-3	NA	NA	CASSLDTGGYTDTQYF	TGCGCCAGCAGCTTGGATACCGGCGGGTACACAGATACGCAGTATTTT
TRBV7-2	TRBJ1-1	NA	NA	CASSLTPLSRTEAFF	TGTGCCAGCAGCTTAACCCCGCTGTCGAGGACTGAAGCTTTCTTT
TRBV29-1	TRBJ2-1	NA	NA	CSVEAASGSLGFEQFF	TGCAGCGTTGAGGCAGCGTCGGGTAGTTTGGGGTTTGAGCAGTTCTTC
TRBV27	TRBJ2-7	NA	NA	CASSSTGTKLYEQYF	TGTGCCAGCAGTTCTACCGGGACAAAGCTCTACGAGCAGTACTTC
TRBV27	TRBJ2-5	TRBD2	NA	CASSLGGLALRETQYF	TGTGCCAGCAGTTTAGGCGGACTAGCTTTAAGGGAGACCCAGTACTTC
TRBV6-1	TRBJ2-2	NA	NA	CASSRDGRSGELFF	TGTGCCAGCAGTCGGGACGGCCGATCCGGGGAGCTGTTTTTT
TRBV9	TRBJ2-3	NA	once	CASSVGDIKFTDTQYF	TGTGCCAGCAGCGTAGGAGACATAAAGTTCACAGATACGCAGTATTTT
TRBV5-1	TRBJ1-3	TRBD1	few	CASSLGPGQGRTIYF	TGCGCCAGCAGCCTCGGGCCCGGACAGGGACGCACCATATATTTT
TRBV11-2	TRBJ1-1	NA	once	CASSLGYSIDSNTEAFF	TGTGCCAGCAGCTTAGGTTACTCCATAGACTCGAACACTGAAGCTTTCTTT
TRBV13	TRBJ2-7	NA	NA	CASSFRQYEQYF	TGTGCCAGCAGCTTTAGACAGTACGAGCAGTACTTC
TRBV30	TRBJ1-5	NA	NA	CAWNKEGNQPQHF	TGTGCCTGGAACAAGGAGGGCAATCAGCCCCAGCATTTT
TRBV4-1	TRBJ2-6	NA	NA	CASSQVSDGVLTF	TGCGCCAGCAGCCAAGTCTCCGACGGCGTCCTGACTTTC
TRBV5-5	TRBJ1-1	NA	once	CASSSDLNTEAFF	TGTGCCAGCAGCTCGGACCTGAACACTGAAGCTTTCTTT
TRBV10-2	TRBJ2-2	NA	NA	CAGGPLTGELFF	TGCGCCGGAGGGCCCTTAACCGGGGAGCTGTTTTTT
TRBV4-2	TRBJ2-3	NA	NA	CASSQETTQYF	TGTGCCAGCAGCCAAGAGACTACGCAGTATTTT
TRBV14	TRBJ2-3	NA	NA	CASSHRGADTQYF	TGTGCCAGCAGCCATCGCGGGGCAGATACGCAGTATTTT
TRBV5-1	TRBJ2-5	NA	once	CASSPQGMEETQYF	TGCGCCAGCAGCCCCCAGGGAATGGAAGAGACCCAGTACTTC
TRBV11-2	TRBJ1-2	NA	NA	CASSLRPDRQSTF	TGTGCCAGCAGCTTAAGACCGGACAGACAAAGCACCTTC
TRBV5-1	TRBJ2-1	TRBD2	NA	CASTPTSASYNEQFF	TGCGCCAGCACCCCAACTAGCGCCTCCTACAATGAGCAGTTCTTC
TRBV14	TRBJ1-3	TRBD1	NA	CASSQYRTGGSGNTIYF	TGTGCCAGCAGCCAATACCGGACAGGGGGCTCCGGAAACACCATATATTTT
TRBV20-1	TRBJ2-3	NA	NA	CSSSTLDTQYF	TGCAGTTCTAGCACCTTGGATACGCAGTATTTT
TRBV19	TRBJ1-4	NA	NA	CASRETGSYEGLFF	TGTGCCAGTAGGGAGACAGGCTCCTATGAGGGGCTGTTTTTT
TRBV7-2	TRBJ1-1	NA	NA	CASSLAMANTEAFF	TGTGCCAGCAGCTTAGCAATGGCGAACACTGAAGCTTTCTTT